These 3 T cell receptor beta chains were all obtained from the same sample, sequenced in a study of CD8 T cells in ankylosing spondylitis. TCRdb called the 5' RACE reads again in MiXCR, with one record for every CDR3 protein. This table holds some 120,000 distinct CDR3 sequences, around 15% found once. The sample comprised blood, either unsorted or a sorted T cell fraction (not recorded which). The receptors here all came from a female donor with ankylosing spondylitis or in good health (not recorded which).

This clonotype was counted ten times or more. V and J are TRBV7-9 and TRBJ2-2; D is undetermined. The CDR3 sequence is 16 residues long. Per the germline V gene, CDR1 is SEHNR and CDR2 is FQNEAQ (reference sequence). V was clipped by 0 bases and J by 0 bases, with 8 bases between them. The CDR3 region is CASSLAKRANTGELFF. The CDR3 DNA follows: TGTGCCAGCAGCTTAGCGAAGCGAGCGAACACCGGGGAGCTGTTTTTT.

This clonotype occurred a few times. V is TRBV20-1 and J is TRBJ2-3, with D hard to call. V lost 7 bases to trimming and J lost 2 bases, with 10 bases between them. Germline values: CDR1 DFQATT, CDR2 SNEGSKA (reference sequence). The length of the CDR3 is 12 residues. The CDR3 sequence is CSVGGDTDTQYF. The DNA for the CDR3 is TGCAGTGTGGGTGGAGACACAGATACGCAGTATTTT.

The chain recombines TRBV20-1 with TRBJ2-5; possibly TRBD1 or TRBD2 for D (5 bases each). The V end was cut by 4 bases, the J end by 5 bases, with 14 bases between. The CDR3 length is 13 residues. Germline CDR1 and CDR2: DFQATT and SNEGSKA (reference sequence). CDR3: CSAIGVGTETQYF. The CDR3 DNA follows: TGCAGTGCTATTGGCGTTGGGACGGAGACCCAGTACTTC.